Presented here are 29 T cell receptor beta chains from one specimen sequenced in a study of Graves' ophthalmopathy and Graves' hyperthyroidism. As the template, RNA transcripts were used to amplify TCR beta CDR3 regions. Second-round multiplex PCR came after first-round RT-PCR with HTBI primers. Via MiXCR, TCRdb re-called the multiplex PCR reads, giving one row per CDR3 protein. This sample has around 1,200,000 distinct CDR3 sequences; about two fifths occur once, and the top ten carry 11%. What was sequenced was peripheral blood or thyroid tissue (not recorded which). The source of these receptors is an adult man with Graves' hyperthyroidism.

The table lists this clonotype with a few counts. V and J are TRBV20-1 and TRBJ1-1; D remains unclear. The V end was cut by 4 bases, the J end by 4 bases, with 16 bases between. CDR3 size: 14 residues. Germline V gene data show CDR1 as DFQATT and CDR2 as SNEGSKA (reference sequence). The DNA of the CDR3 is TGCAGTGCTACCCCCTCAGGAAGGGCCACTGAAGCTTTCTTT. Protein: CSATPSGRATEAFF.

This clonotype was counted ten times or more. Here the CDR3 reads CASSGGQDHEQYF. The DNA for the CDR3 is TGCGCCAGCAGCGGGGGACAGGACCACGAGCAGTACTTC. The chain has TRBV5-1 and TRBJ2-7, with 8 bases fitting TRBD1. The germline V gene has CDR1 SGHRS and CDR2 YFSETQ. V lost 4 bases, J lost 5 bases, and 5 bases stayed unmatched. The CDR3 has 13 amino acids.

This clonotype has ten or more counts. This rearrangement joins TRBV10-3 to TRBJ2-7; 8 positions agree with TRBD1. The V gene's germline CDR1 is ENHRY and CDR2 SYGVKD. The trim removed 7 bases at V and 2 bases at J, leaving 7 bases unmatched. CDR3 length equals 14 residues. CDR3 sequence (DNA): TGTGCCATCAAAGGACAGGGCGTCGCCTACGAGCAGTACTTC. It codes for CAIKGQGVAYEQYF.

This clonotype was recorded a few times. The rearrangement joins TRBV7-8 to TRBJ2-2; the D is unclear. CDR1 SGHVS and CDR2 FQNEAQ come from the germline V gene. With 6 bases removed from V and 4 bases from J, the gap between germline ends came to 9 bases. The CDR3 loop spans 13 amino acids. The CDR3 region has the DNA TGTGCCAGCAGTCATTGGGCCACCGGGGAGCTGTTTTTT. This encodes CASSHWATGELFF.

There are a few counts of this clonotype. The CDR3 region has the DNA TGTGCCAGCAGCTTAGTCTCGGGGGGCTTCCGGCACGAGCAGTACTTC. Encoded protein: CASSLVSGGFRHEQYF. The chain combines TRBV7-8 with TRBJ2-7; possibly TRBD2 for D (7 bases). Germline V lookup: CDR1 SGHVS, CDR2 FQNEAQ. This CDR3 region has 16 residues. Between the trimmed V and J ends, which lost 1 base and 5 bases, there was a span of 18 bases.

For this clonotype: This may stem from a read error, because a much larger clone lies one nucleotide away. The V call is TRBV20-1, the J call TRBJ1-1; perhaps TRBD1 as D (5 bases). Germline V lookup: CDR1 DFQATT, CDR2 SNEGSKA (reference sequence). CDR3 size: 12 residues. Between the trimmed V and J ends, which lost 7 bases and 4 bases, there was a span of 13 bases. DNA of the CDR3: TGCAGTGGGGGACGGACGAGCACTGAAGCTTTCTTT. This translates into CSGGRTSTEAFF.

The V gene is TRBV9, the J gene TRBJ2-7; the match to TRBD1 covers 8 bases. There are 13 residues in the CDR3. From germline, CDR1 is SGDLS and CDR2 YYNGEE. V was pared by 7 bases and J by 2 bases, with 5 bases of the junction left unmatched. The CDR3 DNA reads TGTGCCAGCGGCGGACAGGGCACCTACGAGCAGTACTTC. Translating it yields CASGGQGTYEQYF.

This clonotype was seen repeatedly, ten times or more. The V and J genes are TRBV7-8 and TRBJ1-2, with 8 positions matching TRBD1. Trimming cost V 5 bases and J 6 bases; bases outside gene matches: 14. The germline CDR1 and CDR2 sequences are SGHVS and FQNEAQ. The length of the CDR3 is 16 residues. The CDR3 DNA follows: TGTGCCAGCAGCCGTCGGCAGGGGGCGAGTTGGGATGGCTACACCTTC. This gives the protein CASSRRQGASWDGYTF.

This rearrangement joins TRBV5-4 to TRBJ2-6; D remains unclear. This CDR3 has 16 residues. CDR1 is SGHNT and CDR2 is YYREEE in the germline V gene (reference sequence). Trimming took 1 base from V and 2 from J, leaving 10 bases between them. The CDR3 here is CASSLSSPAGANVLTF. The DNA of the CDR3 is TGTGCCAGCAGCTTGTCGTCGCCGGCTGGGGCCAACGTCCTGACTTTC.

This chain uses TRBV9 with TRBJ2-2; 7 nucleotides match TRBD2. V shed 3 bases, J shed 6 bases, and the junction held 2 bases outside the gene matches. Germline V CDR1 and CDR2: SGDLS, YYNGEE. CDR3 length: 13 residues. This CDR3 reads CASSAGGSGELFF. In nucleotides, the CDR3 is TGTGCCAGCAGCGCCGGGGGGTCCGGGGAGCTGTTTTTT.

In its sample, this clonotype was seen many times. The chain links TRBV7-2 to TRBJ2-5; the D gene is possibly TRBD2 (5 bases). The germline gives CDR1 SGHTA, CDR2 FQGNSA. CDR3 length: 15 residues. Trimming left V 4 bases short and J 1 base short, with 13 bases between. The CDR3 reads CASSSPRGLQETQYF. CDR3 in DNA: TGTGCCAGCAGCTCACCTCGGGGTCTCCAAGAGACCCAGTACTTC.

This clonotype was detected ten times or more. V gene TRBV29-1 combines with J gene TRBJ2-7; 11 nucleotides agree with TRBD1. Unmatched junction bases numbered 6, after V lost 3 bases and J lost 2 bases. Germline CDR1 is SQVTM and CDR2 is ANQGSEA. The CDR3 extends over 15 amino acids. The CDR3 sequence is CSVEGGQGAAYEQYF. CDR3 nucleotide sequence: TGCAGCGTTGAGGGAGGACAGGGGGCAGCCTACGAGCAGTACTTC.

The rearrangement joins TRBV5-6 to TRBJ1-1, with no clear D. The CDR3 has 15 amino acids. The germline gives CDR1 SGHDT, CDR2 YYEEEE. The V end lost 2 bases, the J end lost 3 bases, and 14 bases lay between the germline ends. The DNA of the CDR3 is TGTGCCAGCAGCTTCCCCGGAAGACGGGACACTGAAGCTTTCTTT. Protein product: CASSFPGRRDTEAFF.

Ten or more counts support this clonotype. This rearrangement joins TRBV20-1 to TRBJ1-3; D call uncertain. The CDR3 sequence is 16 residues long. Germline loops: CDR1 DFQATT, CDR2 SNEGSKA (reference sequence). The germline V and J ends were trimmed by 1 base and 2 bases, with 15 bases remaining between them. The CDR3 reads CSARVRAAEAGNTIYF. CDR3 DNA: TGCAGTGCTAGAGTACGGGCGGCGGAGGCTGGAAACACCATATATTTT.

This clonotype was picked up many times. This rearrangement joins TRBV2 to TRBJ2-7; D might be TRBD1 (6 bases). The V and J ends lost 5 bases and 0 bases respectively, with 17 bases between them. From germline, CDR1 is SNHLY and CDR2 FYNNEI. The CDR3 is 16 residues long. The CDR3 loop is CASSFASAGVSYEQYF. Here the CDR3 DNA reads TGTGCCAGCAGTTTCGCCTCGGCAGGGGTCTCCTACGAGCAGTACTTC.

The rearrangement links TRBV12-3 or TRBV12-4 to TRBJ2-7, with 10 bases matching TRBD2. The CDR3 has 16 residues. V shed 3 bases and J 2 bases; nucleotides not matched to a gene: 7. The CDR3 nucleotides read TGTGCCAGCAGTTTTCAAGCGGGAGGGCCACCCTACGAGCAGTACTTC. It is translated as CASSFQAGGPPYEQYF.

This clonotype has a count of ten or more. The rearrangement links TRBV6-5 to TRBJ2-7; D perhaps matches TRBD2 (5 bases). V was trimmed by 4 bases and J by 5 bases, leaving 18 bases between them. Germline assignment: CDR1 MNHEY and CDR2 SVGAGI. This CDR3 has 15 amino acids. The CDR3 reads CASSSPGEGSDEQYF. DNA for the CDR3: TGTGCCAGCAGTTCCCCAGGCGAGGGCAGCGACGAGCAGTACTTC.

Points on this clonotype: At one boundary the junction diverges from the germline segment, which might be a read error. The chain couples TRBV11-2 to TRBJ1-4; D is perhaps TRBD1 (6 bases). Germline CDR1 SGHAT, CDR2 FQNNGV. CDR3 size: 16 residues. CDR3 protein: CASSARTVATNGKLFF. CDR3 bases: TGTGCCAGCAGCGCGCGGACAGTTGCAACTAATGGAAAACTGTTTTTT.

This chain uses TRBV10-3 with TRBJ2-5, with 11 bases that match TRBD2. J lost 5 bases, V lost 1 base, and 12 bases had no gene match. In germline, CDR1 is ENHRY, CDR2 SYGVKD. The CDR3 consists of 18 residues. The CDR3 sequence: CAISEFRTSGSSRETQYF. The CDR3 DNA sequence: TGTGCCATCAGTGAGTTCAGGACTAGCGGGTCGAGCCGGGAGACCCAGTACTTC.

V gene TRBV7-9 combines with J gene TRBJ2-7; D is unclear. In germline, CDR1 is SEHNR, CDR2 FQNEAQ (reference sequence). Trimming left V 3 bases short and J 4 bases short, with 22 bases between. The CDR3 is 17 amino acids. DNA of the CDR3: TGTGCCAGCAGCTTGAATAGCCGGGCCTCGGATAGGTACGAGCAGTACTTC. Translating it yields CASSLNSRASDRYEQYF.

The chain couples TRBV9 to TRBJ2-7; D might be TRBD1 (6 bases). This CDR3 is 14 amino acids long. V lost 4 bases to trimming and J lost 2 bases, with 13 bases between them. CDR1 and CDR2 (germline): SGDLS, YYNGEE. The CDR3: CASSPDRHPYEQYF. The CDR3 DNA sequence: TGTGCCAGCAGCCCGGACAGACATCCCTACGAGCAGTACTTC.

The chain uses TRBV24-1 and TRBJ1-5; no firm D call. The CDR3 has 12 amino acids. Germline V gene sequence: CDR1 KGHDR, CDR2 SFDVKD. The V end lost 7 bases, the J end lost 3 bases, and 6 bases lay between the germline ends. The CDR3: CATSGHNQPQHF. As DNA, the CDR3 is TGTGCCACCAGCGGCCACAATCAGCCCCAGCATTTT.

As concerns this clonotype: Relative to the germline gene, one junction end is altered; a read error may explain this. The chain is built from TRBV20-1 and TRBJ2-7; a weak D match, TRBD2 (5 bases). Germline V CDR1 and CDR2: DFQATT, SNEGSKA (reference sequence). This CDR3 spans 11 amino acids. CDR3 sequence: CSTRDSYEQYF. The DNA for the CDR3 is TGCAGTACTAGAGACTCCTACGAGCAGTACTTC.

This clonotype was counted between two and nine times. V gene TRBV20-1 combines with J gene TRBJ2-7; possible D gene TRBD1, 5 bases. V lost 0 bases and J 0 bases, leaving 18 bases between the germline ends. The CDR3 runs to 17 residues. Germline values: CDR1 DFQATT, CDR2 SNEGSKA (reference sequence). The CDR3 sequence: CSARDRSGQRSSYEQYF. CDR3 DNA sequence: TGCAGTGCTAGAGATCGGTCAGGGCAGAGAAGCTCCTACGAGCAGTACTTC.

This clonotype was counted only a few times. This chain connects TRBV30 to TRBJ1-4; D is unclear. V lost 2 bases, J lost 2 bases, and 6 bases lay in between. CDR1 is GTSNPN and CDR2 is SVGIG in the germline V gene (reference sequence). The CDR3 has 13 amino acids. The CDR3 nucleotides are TGTGCCTGGAGTTCTCGGACTAATGAAAAACTGTTTTTT. Its translation: CAWSSRTNEKLFF. Based on the CDR3 plus reference TRBV30 and TRBJ1-4, the full variable domain is SQTIHQWPATLVQPVGSPLSLECTVEGTSNPNLYWYRQAAGRGLQLLFYSVGIGQISSEVPQNLSASRPQDRQFILSSKKLLLSDSGFYLCAWSSRTNEKLFFGSGTQLSVL.

This clonotype was observed at least ten times. J is TRBJ1-1 and V is TRBV5-1, with D perhaps matching TRBD1 (5 bases). This CDR3 comprises 15 residues. The germline V gene encodes CDR1 SGHRS and CDR2 YFSETQ. With 4 bases removed from V and 1 base from J, the gap between germline ends came to 14 bases. Here the CDR3 DNA reads TGCGCCAGCAGCCCAAGGGGCAGAACGAACACTGAAGCTTTCTTT. It specifies CASSPRGRTNTEAFF.

The table lists this clonotype with a few counts. Germline is not matched at one junction end, which may reflect a read error. J is TRBJ2-5 and V is TRBV10-3, with TRBD2 identical over 10 bases. The CDR3 is 15 residues long. Looked up from germline, CDR1 is ENHRY and CDR2 is SYGVKD. The DNA for the CDR3 is TGTGCCAGCAGTTACGAGGCTAGCGGGAGTAAGACCCAGTACTTC. Its translation is CASSYEASGSKTQYF.

This clonotype has a count of ten or more. This chain joins TRBV19 and TRBJ1-1; D not certain. CDR3 length: 14 residues. The germline CDR1 and CDR2 sequences are LNHDA and SQIVND (reference sequence). With 3 bases removed from V and 2 bases from J, the gap between germline ends came to 10 bases. This CDR3 reads CASSIIQKNTEAFF. The CDR3 DNA follows: TGTGCCAGTAGTATCATTCAGAAAAACACTGAAGCTTTCTTT. Full variable domain (outside the CDR3, taken from reference TRBV19 and TRBJ1-1): DGGITQSPKYLFRKEGQNVTLSCEQNLNHDAMYWYRQDPGQGLRLIYYSQIVNDFQKGDIAEGYSVSREKKESFPLTVTSAQKNPTAFYLCASSIIQKNTEAFFGQGTRLTVV.

This clonotype has at least ten counts. The chain is built from TRBV2 and TRBJ2-2; unclear D gene. CDR1 and CDR2 (germline): SNHLY, FYNNEI. This CDR3 region has 14 residues. V was trimmed by 5 bases and J by 0 bases, leaving 7 bases between them. The DNA for the CDR3 is TGTGCCAGCAGTTACGGTGCGAACACCGGGGAGCTGTTTTTT. Protein product: CASSYGANTGELFF.